This T cell receptor beta chain emerged from a study of T cells of healthy individuals. From the 5' RACE reads, TCRdb called clonotypes with MiXCR, one entry per CDR3 protein. Here the sample spans some 41,000 distinct CDR3 sequences, more than 4.5% being singletons. This clonotype has a handful of counts. V lost 5 bases to trimming and J lost 5 bases; unmatched junction nucleotides: 9. The CDR3 runs to 15 residues. V gene TRBV12-3 or TRBV12-4 combines with J gene TRBJ2-7, with 10 bases aligning to TRBD1. The origin of this receptor is a human donor in good health. The CDR3 protein is CASSPMGQGLDEQYF. In DNA, the CDR3 is TGTGCCAGCAGTCCCATGGGACAGGGGCTTGACGAGCAGTACTTC.